The T cell receptor (beta chain) described here comes from a study of blood T cell repertoires in COVID-19. During active infection, Seattle patients enrolled and were then monitored through disease. This clone was observed a single time. Per the original data handling: Using reference gene primer amplification, nucleated cell counts were estimated. TCRdb's copy holds only in-frame clones and misses some; the assay was immunoSEQ multiplex PCR. That table supplies the V and J calls and clone size; D and trimming were determined from the DNA. The table lists over 150,000 clones, roughly 80% of them singletons. Sequencing was done on a sample of peripheral blood. This clonotype originated in a woman aged 60-75 years with COVID-19, enrolled during active disease.

The CDR3 here is CASSARLAAMGDTQYF. CDR3 sequence (DNA): TGTGCCAGCAGCGCCAGACTAGCGGCCATGGGGGATACGCAGTATTTT. The chain carries TRBV9 and TRBJ2-3, with TRBD2 matching 9 bases. J was trimmed by 6 bases and V by 3 bases; bases with no gene match: 11. The CDR3 consists of 16 residues. The germline CDR1 and CDR2 sequences are SGDLS and YYNGEE.